The rows below give T cell receptor beta chains drawn from one sample of a study of blood T cell repertoires in COVID-19. Generated by immunoSEQ multiplex PCR, the TCRdb table keeps only in-frame clones and is missing some. The profile shows around 500,000 clones, about 85% of them singletons. Sequencing input: PBMCs or T cells enriched from blood (not recorded which). Receptor source: an older woman who had recovered from COVID-19. Both conserved end residues are trimmed from each CDR3. Each record gives: J gene, CDR3 length, V gene, CDR3 protein.

TRBJ2-3 | 15 | TRBV11-3 | ASSLSRDRGTADTQY
TRBJ1-1 | 13 | TRBV10-2 | ASRTGYLMNTEAF
TRBJ1-1 | 12 | TRBV10-3 | AISKLQANTEAF
TRBJ2-7 | 12 | TRBV6-5 | ASRPLAGEREQY
TRBJ1-3 | 12 | TRBV10-3 | AIREGGTGNTIY
TRBJ1-4 | 14 | TRBV3-1/TRBV3-2 | ASSSSPGRGREKLF
TRBJ2-7 | 11 | TRBV30 | AWTRESSYEQY
TRBJ2-5 | 11 | TRBV4-1 | ASSQGPQETQY
TRBJ1-4 | 16 | TRBV24-1 | ATSVSGTGPIVGEKLF
TRBJ2-3 | 12 | TRBV2 | ASSEWRNTDTQY
TRBJ1-1 | 16 | TRBV19 | ASSQRRRGPERNTEAF
TRBJ2-7 | 14 | TRBV4-1 | ASRLQPGQGAWEQY
TRBJ1-5 | 15 | TRBV19 | ASSINPGGYGNQPQH
TRBJ2-5 | 11 | TRBV27 | ASRPGGQETQY
TRBJ2-3 | 15 | TRBV18 | ASSPTGTGFTSDTQY
TRBJ1-2 | 12 | TRBV11-2 | ASSSEGRPYGYT
TRBJ2-5 | 13 | TRBV5-1 | ASSGPEGQTVTQY
TRBJ1-2 | 12 | TRBV3-1/TRBV3-2 | ASSQVTGGNGYT
TRBJ1-4 | 14 | TRBV7-8 | ASSPPRQGANEKLF
TRBJ2-3 | 13 | TRBV19 | ASSTGGPNTDTQY